Listed below are T cell receptor beta chains from one sample, sequenced in a study of glioma-infiltrating T cells after dendritic cell vaccination. Sequenced by immunoSEQ multiplex PCR; TCRdb stores in-frame clones only, minus some. The repertoire includes about 82,000 clones, approximately 90% of them detected once, and approximately 3.4% sits in the top ten. This sample comprised blood, obtained before dendritic cell vaccination. The receptors originated from a human donor with glioblastoma. Both conserved end residues are part of each CDR3. Size is stated for part of the rows, as once, few or many counts, or as a class when the clone is expanded.

TRBV29-1 few CSAGALQGTGEQYF
TRBV2 . CASILQGSYGYTF
TRBV9 . CASSVGGQYSSGNTIYF
TRBV9 . CASSVATGGGYTF
TRBV7-9 . CASSEQGGDGYTF
TRBV5-1 . CASSPGGGSSYEQYF
TRBV6-5 . CASSYQGLNTEAFF
TRBV19 . CASGGVSGNTIYF
TRBV6-5 . CASRRTGRWGYTF
TRBV2 . CASSEGVLGPEAFF
TRBV28 . CASRTGGIGEQYF
TRBV19 once CASSTGLAGGGETQYF
TRBV6-1 . CASSTTGTENTEAFF
TRBV4-1 . CASSQVGSYGEQFF
TRBV6-1 once CASSAKTGGGGNTIYF
TRBV11-3 . CASSINGRSTEAFF
TRBV18 . CASSPRQGRNEKLFF
TRBV2 . CASSSWAEQYF
TRBV9 . CASSVGSGGERNTEAFF
TRBV6-1 . CASSVGASGDTDTQYF
TRBV6-1 . CASSSTRTGELFF
TRBV29-1 . CSADGGSPNEQFF
TRBV10-3 . CAISATGGRDEQFF
TRBV6-5 few CASRRGTGLNTEAFF
TRBV27 . CASSSLNTGELFF
TRBV7-9 . CASSPGQYTGELFF
TRBV30 . CAWSLTAPETQYF
TRBV5-1 . CASRAGTGDYEQYF
TRBV11-1 . CASSFEEKLFF
TRBV10-3 . CAILQGLAGSNEQFF
TRBV5-1 . CASSFTSDGNEQFF
TRBV29-1 few CSVTPTGLARTDTQYF
TRBV6-1 . CASVGQGLGETQYF
TRBV2 . CASSAGGSSYNSPLHF
TRBV5-6 once CASTWGQTNTEAFF
TRBV7-9 . CASSLTGGGTEAFF
TRBV28 . CASSYAAGRNQPQHF
TRBV10-1 few CASREQGNTEAFF
TRBV6-6 . CASRDGSYTGELFF
TRBV7-2 . CASSSNSGGAFETQYF